This T cell receptor (beta chain) appears in the sequencing data of a study of blood T cells in healthy people across ages. General observations from the study: Age showed a roughly linear inverse relationship with TCR beta diversity per million T cells. Naive CD4+ cell counts and diversity both ran higher in long-lived than in aged donors.

The authors ran a second PCR of about 6 to 11 cycles using a sample-barcoded 5' primer and a J-beta primer mix. Sequencing of every sample gave 2.5 million or more CDR3-containing paired-end reads. From the 5' RACE reads, TCRdb called clonotypes with MiXCR, one entry per CDR3 protein. The sample shows fewer than 2,000,000 distinct CDR3 sequences, 39% of them seen only once. V lost 3 bases and J lost 10, with 13 bases in between. The CDR3 consists of 14 residues. Concerning this clonotype itself: The antigen remains unidentified.

Sample: blood. The clonotype comes from a human donor in good health. The chain couples TRBV12-3 or TRBV12-4 to TRBJ1-6; D is ambiguous. The CDR3 DNA reads as TGTGCCAGCAGTTTGGGAGGCTGGGAATCACCCCTCCACTTT. Its translation is CASSLGGWESPLHF.